Below, 21 T cell receptor beta chains from the same sample are listed, as sequenced in a study of post-analysis software for immune sequencing data. Study results and limitations: With TRBV5-6, TRBV5-1 and TRBV20-1 included, about five TRBV segments were more frequent in patients than in controls.

Presence of unique molecular identifiers characterized the TCR beta cDNA libraries. TCRdb re-called the PCR reads with MiXCR, one entry per CDR3 protein. This sample has 750,000 to 950,000 distinct CDR3 sequences; roughly 50% occur once, and the top ten carry approximately 4.5%. These receptors have no identified antigens. The sequenced sample was blood. These receptors all come from a girl aged 5-17 years with multiple sclerosis.

The V call is TRBV29-1, the J call TRBJ2-7; D may match TRBD1 or TRBD2 (6 bases each). Germline loops: CDR1 SQVTM, CDR2 ANQGSEA. This CDR3 is 16 amino acids long. Trimming took off 1 base at V and 0 bases at J, with 16 bases between the two ends. DNA for the CDR3: TGCAGCGTTGAAGTAGGGGGGCGATCTCTCTCCTACGAGCAGTACTTC. Protein product: CSVEVGGRSLSYEQYF.

The rearrangement uses TRBV20-1 and TRBJ2-1, with TRBD2 matching over 10 bases. J was trimmed by 6 bases and V by 6 bases; bases with no gene match: 17. The germline V gene has CDR1 DFQATT and CDR2 SNEGSKA (reference sequence). This CDR3 comprises 17 residues. DNA for the CDR3: TGCAGTGCCCGACCGGGACTAGCGATTATTCGGGGCAATGAGCAGTTCTTC. It encodes CSARPGLAIIRGNEQFF.

The rearrangement uses TRBV12-3 or TRBV12-4 and TRBJ1-6; D possibly corresponds to TRBD1 (5 bases). V gave up 5 bases and J gave up 9 bases, with 14 bases separating them. CDR3 length: 14 residues. The CDR3 DNA follows: TGTGCCAGCAGTCCAGGGAGCTTAGGTTCACCCCTCCACTTT. The encoded protein is CASSPGSLGSPLHF.

The table lists this clonotype with a count of one. The rearrangement links TRBV12-3 or TRBV12-4 to TRBJ2-3, with D unclear. V dropped 6 bases and J dropped 10 bases, with 11 bases sitting between them. The CDR3 is made up of 11 amino acids. CDR3 nucleotide sequence: TGTGCCAGCAGCAAGGCTGATGCGCAGTATTTT. Translating gives CASSKADAQYF.

The sample holds a few counts of this clonotype. The V gene is TRBV6-6, the J gene TRBJ1-2; 8 bases line up with TRBD1. The germline CDR1 and CDR2 sequences are MNHNY and SVGAGI (reference sequence). The CDR3 contains 14 residues. V was pared by 6 bases and J by 4 bases, with 7 bases of the junction left unmatched. Written as DNA, the CDR3 is TGTGCCAGCAGGCCGACAGGGGAAGCCTATGGCTACACCTTC. Protein: CASRPTGEAYGYTF.

This chain joins TRBV12-3 or TRBV12-4 and TRBJ1-5; a possible D gene is TRBD1 (5 bases). Trimming took 3 bases from V and 6 from J, leaving 12 bases between them. The CDR3 is made up of 14 amino acids. The DNA for the CDR3 is TGTGCCAGCAGTTTGGGGCAGCCCGGTCAGCCCCAGCATTTT. It translates to CASSLGQPGQPQHF.

This clonotype was counted ten times or more. The V gene is TRBV4-2, the J gene TRBJ1-4; no clear D gene. This CDR3 is 16 amino acids long. V shed 4 bases and J shed 6 bases, with 18 bases lying between them. Germline CDR1 LGHNA, CDR2 YNFKEQ. In DNA, the CDR3 is TGTGCCAGCAGCCTCCTGGACGGTGATGCATATGAAAAACTGTTTTTT. Translating it yields CASSLLDGDAYEKLFF.

This CDR3 reads CASSLSGLSNQPQHF. Written as DNA, the CDR3 is TGTGCCAGCAGTTTAAGCGGACTGAGCAATCAGCCCCAGCATTTT. The J gene is TRBJ1-5, the V gene TRBV12-3 or TRBV12-4; D is unclear. This CDR3 is 15 amino acids long. V was pared by 2 bases and J by 1 base, with 9 bases between.

The chain employs TRBV7-9 and TRBJ2-5; unclear D gene. CDR1 is SEHNR, CDR2 FQNEAQ, per germline (reference sequence). This CDR3 contains 12 residues. The V gene lost 8 bases and the J gene lost 1 base, with 8 bases spanning the gap. As DNA, the CDR3 is TGTGCCAGCGGCACCGGCCAAGAGACCCAGTACTTC. This gives the protein CASGTGQETQYF.

A few counts support this clonotype. The chain is built from TRBV3-1 and TRBJ2-7, with D maybe TRBD2 (6 bases). V lost 5 bases and J 2 bases, leaving 19 bases between the germline ends. Germline-derived CDR1 and CDR2 are LGHDT and YNNKEL (reference sequence). This CDR3 spans 16 amino acids. The CDR3 nucleotides are TGTGCCAGCAGCTCTGCCTCGCGGGGACCGCCCTACGAGCAGTACTTC. Translating gives CASSSASRGPPYEQYF.

The rearrangement joins TRBV5-5 to TRBJ2-3; 14 bases are a match to TRBD2. The V and J ends lost 0 bases and 4 bases, in that order; junction bases with no gene match: 4. From germline, CDR1 is SGHKS and CDR2 YYEKEE (reference sequence). This CDR3 has 17 amino acids. The CDR3 loop is CASSLGLAGGPSDTQYF. In DNA form, the CDR3 reads TGTGCCAGCAGCTTGGGACTAGCGGGAGGGCCGTCAGATACGCAGTATTTT.

This clonotype was observed a few times. The chain is built from TRBV29-1 and TRBJ2-7; D unclear. The assigned J gene may be wrong: the sequence end matches TRBJ2-5 better. The CDR3 spans 14 residues. Germline V CDR1 and CDR2: SQVTM, ANQGSEA. CDR3 bases: TGCAGCGTTCTGTGGCGGAGTCACCGGGAGACCCAGTACTTC. It yields the protein CSVLWRSHRETQYF.

This clonotype occurred a few times. V usage is TRBV12-3 or TRBV12-4 and J usage is TRBJ2-1, with TRBD2 matching 8 bases. This CDR3 comprises 17 residues. The J segment lost 5 bases and the V segment lost 0 bases, leaving 9 bases of the junction unmatched. The CDR3 nucleotides are TGTGCCAGCAGTTTAGCCAAATCCGGGACTAGAGACAATGAGCAGTTCTTC. Translated, it gives CASSLAKSGTRDNEQFF.

This clonotype has only a few counts. The chain links TRBV11-2 to TRBJ2-7; the D gene is possibly TRBD2 (5 bases). This CDR3 has 15 residues. Germline loops: CDR1 SGHAT, CDR2 FQNNGV. V was cut by 9 bases and J by 1 base, with 19 bases left in between. Here the CDR3 reads CASILGARTSYEQYF. The CDR3 DNA reads TGTGCCAGTATCCTGGGAGCGAGAACTTCCTACGAGCAGTACTTC.

This clonotype has only one observation. CDR3 coding DNA: TGTGCCAGCACCTATCCCGGAAGAAACAGCACAGATACGCAGTATTTT. Translation: CASTYPGRNSTDTQYF. The chain links TRBV7-9 to TRBJ2-3; D unresolved. Germline V gene lookup returns CDR1 SEHNR and CDR2 FQNEAQ (reference sequence). The CDR3 is 16 amino acids. Trimming stripped 7 bases from V and 0 bases from J, with 17 bases between.

The chain links TRBV2 to TRBJ2-4, with D unresolved. The germline CDR1 and CDR2 sequences are SNHLY and FYNNEI. The CDR3 runs to 15 residues. V gave up 7 bases and J gave up 0 bases, with 13 bases separating them. CDR3 sequence: CASMVLQIAKNIQYF. The CDR3 nucleotides are TGTGCCAGCATGGTACTTCAGATAGCCAAAAACATTCAGTACTTC.

This clonotype was picked up one time. Being one base from a much bigger clone, this may be a read error. The chain has TRBV20-1 and TRBJ1-2; 8 nucleotides align to TRBD1. This CDR3 is built from 11 residues. The trim removed 6 bases at V and 6 bases at J, leaving 3 bases unmatched. CDR1 is DFQATT, CDR2 SNEGSKA, per germline (reference sequence). This CDR3 reads CSARTGHGYTF. The CDR3 DNA sequence: TGCAGTGCGCGGACAGGGCATGGCTACACCTTC.

Points on this clonotype: A read error may account for a junction end that differs from germline. The chain employs TRBV7-9 and TRBJ2-2, with a weak D call TRBD2 (7 bases). The CDR3 loop spans 17 amino acids. Germline-derived CDR1 and CDR2 are SEHNR and FQNEAQ (reference sequence). The CDR3 here is CASSSPYGGPSAGGLFF. For the CDR3, the DNA is TGTGCCAGCAGCTCCCCATACGGGGGGCCCTCCGCCGGGGGGCTGTTTTTT.

The CDR3 reads CSVVWNTDTQYF. The CDR3 DNA is TGCAGCGTTGTCTGGAACACAGATACGCAGTATTTT. The chain links TRBV29-1 to TRBJ2-3; D ambiguous. The germline gives CDR1 SQVTM, CDR2 ANQGSEA. The CDR3 extends over 12 amino acids. V lost 4 bases, J lost 2 bases, and 7 bases lay in between.

The chain combines TRBV11-3 with TRBJ2-5; D not certain. This CDR3 region has 12 residues. With 2 bases removed from V and 5 bases from J, the gap between germline ends came to 6 bases. Germline CDR1 is SGHNT and CDR2 is YENEEA. The CDR3 nucleotides read TGTGCCAGCAGCTTACGAACTGAGACCCAGTACTTC. Encoded protein: CASSLRTETQYF.

The sample holds a few counts of this clonotype. V usage is TRBV20-1 and J usage is TRBJ2-3, with D tentatively TRBD2 (6 bases). The V end was cut by 1 base, the J end by 0 bases, with 11 bases between. The CDR3 has 15 residues. Germline V CDR1 and CDR2: DFQATT, SNEGSKA (reference sequence). CDR3 nucleotide sequence: TGCAGTGCTAGAGCCCCGGGACTTAGCACAGATACGCAGTATTTT. Its translation: CSARAPGLSTDTQYF.